The present entry profiles one T cell receptor (beta chain) with its context. These data come from a study of cytomegalovirus exposure and HLA in healthy donors. Study-wide background: Findings of an earlier analysis included about 100 million unique TCR beta sequences from roughly 200 million T cells.

CDR3 length: 13 residues. Trimming cost V 5 bases and J 1 base, with 8 bases left between them. Per germline, CDR1 SEHNR and CDR2 FQNEAQ (reference sequence). Both 60 Vbeta primers and 13 Jbeta primers went into the PCR. Assay used: immunoSEQ multiplex PCR; TCRdb lists only in-frame clones, some missing. Here the sample table reports about 120,000 clones. The rearrangement joins TRBV7-9 to TRBJ1-1, with unresolved D. The receptor's source is a man aged 18 to 29 in good health and CMV-seronegative. Sequenced material: PBMCs. In DNA, the CDR3 is TGTGCCAGCAGCCTACCCGCGAACACTGAAGCTTTCTTT. It specifies CASSLPANTEAFF.